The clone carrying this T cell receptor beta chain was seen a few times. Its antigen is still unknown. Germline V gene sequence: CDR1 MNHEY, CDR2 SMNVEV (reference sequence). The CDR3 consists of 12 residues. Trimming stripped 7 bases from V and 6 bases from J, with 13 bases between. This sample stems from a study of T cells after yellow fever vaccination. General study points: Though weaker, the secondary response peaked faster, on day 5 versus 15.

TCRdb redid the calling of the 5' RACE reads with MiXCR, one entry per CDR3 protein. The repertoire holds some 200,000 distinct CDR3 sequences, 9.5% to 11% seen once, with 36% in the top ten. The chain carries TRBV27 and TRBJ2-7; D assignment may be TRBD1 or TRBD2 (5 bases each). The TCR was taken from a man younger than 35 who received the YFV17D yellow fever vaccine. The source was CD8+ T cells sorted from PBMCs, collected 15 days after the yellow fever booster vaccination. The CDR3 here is CASKSGPAEQYF. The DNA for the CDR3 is TGTGCCAGCAAATCGGGACCGGCCGAGCAGTACTTC.